These 23 T cell receptor beta chains were sequenced from one sample in a study of Graves' ophthalmopathy and Graves' hyperthyroidism. Amplified TCR beta CDR3 regions were obtained using RNA transcripts as template. An opening RT-PCR round employed HTBI primers and preceded a second-round multiplex PCR. MiXCR, applied by TCRdb to the multiplex PCR reads, yields one record per CDR3 protein. The data contain some 360,000 distinct CDR3 sequences, roughly a sixth of them singletons. Sequenced material: peripheral blood. Receptors were obtained from an adult woman with stable Graves' hyperthyroidism.

This clonotype has ten or more counts. The V call is TRBV20-1, the J call TRBJ2-7; TRBD1 agrees at 9 bases. The V segment lost 1 base and the J segment 9 bases; nucleotides outside the gene matches: 19. This CDR3 is 17 amino acids long. Germline V lookup: CDR1 DFQATT, CDR2 SNEGSKA (reference sequence). CDR3 coding DNA: TGCAGTGCTAGAGCTCCCACGGGACAGGGTAGCGGTCTTGGGCAGTACTTC. Residues: CSARAPTGQGSGLGQYF.

This clonotype has a count of ten or more. This chain uses TRBV25-1 with TRBJ2-5; D is unresolved. The CDR3 contains 16 residues. Looked up from germline, CDR1 is MGHDK and CDR2 is SYGVNS. The V and J ends lost 5 bases and 5 bases respectively, with 21 bases between them. The CDR3 DNA is TGTGCCAGCAGTATCGCCCAGGCTAGGGTGCCGGAGACCCAGTACTTC. Protein sequence: CASSIAQARVPETQYF.

In its sample, this clonotype was seen many times. The V call is TRBV6-2 or TRBV6-3, the J call TRBJ2-7; 7 bases align to TRBD2. With 2 bases clipped from V and 0 bases from J, the junction kept 7 bases outside the gene matches. CDR3 size: 16 residues. Per germline, CDR1 MNHEY and CDR2 SVGEGT. The CDR3, as DNA: TGTGCCAGCAGTTACGCGACTAGCCCCAGCTCCTACGAGCAGTACTTC. Translation: CASSYATSPSSYEQYF.

This clonotype was observed many times. The J gene is TRBJ1-1, the V gene TRBV11-1; TRBD1 agrees at 7 bases. With V trimmed by 4 bases and J by 0 bases, 14 bases remained unmatched. Per the germline V gene, CDR1 is SGHAT and CDR2 is FQDESV (reference sequence). This CDR3 region has 18 residues. The CDR3 loop reads CASSSGDSLSTLNTEAFF. In DNA form, the CDR3 reads TGTGCCAGCAGCTCAGGGGACAGCTTGTCTACCTTGAACACTGAAGCTTTCTTT.

The chain couples TRBV12-3 or TRBV12-4 to TRBJ2-7; TRBD2 is a possible D gene (6 bases). The CDR3 sequence is 18 residues long. Trimming stripped 1 base from V and 6 bases from J, with 25 bases between. The CDR3 DNA sequence: TGTGCCAGCAGTTTAGATGGGGTAGCGGACCACCGGGTGGGCGAGCAGTACTTC. Its translation: CASSLDGVADHRVGEQYF.

This clonotype was seen repeatedly, ten times or more. The V and J genes are TRBV2 and TRBJ2-7; D unresolved. The length of the CDR3 is 11 residues. Trimming left V 6 bases short and J 2 bases short, with 5 bases between. Germline V gives CDR1 SNHLY, CDR2 FYNNEI. CDR3 region: CASRYAYEQYF. For the CDR3, the DNA is TGTGCCAGCAGGTATGCCTACGAGCAGTACTTC.

This clonotype has at least ten counts. The chain is built from TRBV28 and TRBJ2-2; D remains unclear. V lost 11 bases to trimming and J lost 5 bases, with 18 bases between them. The CDR3 is 14 residues long. Germline values: CDR1 MDHEN, CDR2 SYDVKM. CDR3: CASCLARRTGELFF. Written as DNA, the CDR3 is TGTGCCTCCTGCCTTGCTAGGCGGACCGGGGAGCTGTTTTTT.

This clonotype has ten or more counts. The rearrangement uses TRBV29-1 and TRBJ1-1; 7 bases are a match to TRBD1. The V segment lost 6 bases and the J segment 5 bases; nucleotides outside the gene matches: 6. The length of the CDR3 is 12 residues. Germline loops: CDR1 SQVTM, CDR2 ANQGSEA. The CDR3 DNA sequence: TGCAGCGTCCCACCAGGGGGAACTGAAGCTTTCTTT. Translated: CSVPPGGTEAFF.

V is TRBV6-2 or TRBV6-3 and J is TRBJ1-5; perhaps TRBD1 as D (6 bases). CDR3 length equals 14 residues. The V end lost 6 bases, the J end lost 5 bases, and 14 bases lay between the germline ends. The germline V gene encodes CDR1 MNHEY and CDR2 SVGEGT. The CDR3 loop reads CASRPDRFYQPQHF. As DNA, the CDR3 is TGTGCCAGCAGACCCGACAGGTTTTATCAGCCCCAGCATTTT.

This clonotype was detected ten times or more. CDR3 residues: CASSQRDRGLGEQYF. CDR3 DNA: TGTGCCAGCAGTCAACGGGACAGGGGGCTAGGGGAGCAGTACTTC. The genes are TRBV6-1 and TRBJ2-7; 12 positions agree with TRBD1. The CDR3 has 15 residues. V shed 5 bases and J 7 bases; nucleotides not matched to a gene: 9. Germline V gene lookup returns CDR1 MNHNS and CDR2 SASEGT.

This clonotype was counted only a few times. The junction and the germline gene differ at one end; a read error may be behind it. The rearrangement joins TRBV6-1 to TRBJ2-2; possibly TRBD2 for D (5 bases). Germline V gene sequence: CDR1 MNHNS, CDR2 SASEGT. The CDR3 sequence is 14 residues long. The CDR3: CVSMRTPPPGELFF. Here the CDR3 DNA reads TGTGTCAGCATGCGGACTCCCCCCCCCGGGGAGCTGTTTTTT.

Details on this clonotype: The junction does not match germline at one end; this may be a read error. The rearrangement uses TRBV7-8 and TRBJ2-7, with 8 positions matching TRBD1. This CDR3 has 15 residues. Germline V gene sequence: CDR1 SGHVS, CDR2 FQNEAQ. CDR3 sequence reads: CASSVDRGPAYGQYF. The CDR3 DNA reads as TGTGCCAGCAGCGTCGACAGGGGACCCGCCTACGGGCAGTACTTC.

In this sample, this clonotype turned up many times. The chain carries TRBV6-5 and TRBJ2-2, with 8 bases fitting TRBD2. V trimming: 5 bases; J trimming: 4 bases; junction bases outside the gene matches: 6. Germline loops: CDR1 MNHEY, CDR2 SVGAGI. This CDR3 spans 15 amino acids. CDR3 sequence: CASSPGLVGTGELFF. The CDR3 DNA is TGTGCCAGCAGTCCGGGACTAGTCGGCACCGGGGAGCTGTTTTTT.

This rearrangement joins TRBV6-2 or TRBV6-3 to TRBJ2-7; D is unresolved. Germline V CDR1 and CDR2: MNHEY, SVGEGT. Between the trimmed V and J ends, which lost 10 bases and 5 bases, there was a span of 21 bases. This CDR3 region has 14 residues. The CDR3 DNA is TGTGCCACCCACAGCGTCCGAGCCCCCCACGAGCAGTACTTC. It is translated as CATHSVRAPHEQYF.

The V call is TRBV12-3 or TRBV12-4, the J call TRBJ1-2; 7 nucleotides match TRBD1. J gave up 6 bases and V 1 base, and 5 bases lay outside the gene matches. The CDR3 runs to 14 residues. CDR3 DNA: TGTGCCAGCAGTTTAGAAGTACAGGGGAATGGCTACACCTTC. Protein: CASSLEVQGNGYTF.

The chain recombines TRBV19 with TRBJ1-5; D unresolved. The germline V gene has CDR1 LNHDA and CDR2 SQIVND (reference sequence). V shed 3 bases and J shed 2 bases, with 8 bases lying between them. This CDR3 region has 14 residues. The CDR3 protein is CASSILSGNQPQHF. The CDR3 DNA follows: TGTGCCAGTAGTATTCTCTCGGGCAATCAGCCCCAGCATTTT.

The chain links TRBV7-2 to TRBJ2-4; D is unclear. V lost 5 bases and J lost 4, with 21 bases in between. Germline V gene data show CDR1 as SGHTA and CDR2 as FQGNSA. The CDR3 contains 17 residues. The CDR3 is CASSPPRQNPKKNIQYF. Here the CDR3 DNA reads TGTGCCAGCAGCCCGCCACGGCAGAACCCAAAGAAAAACATTCAGTACTTC.

This clonotype was counted many times. The chain links TRBV11-2 to TRBJ1-1; D unresolved. Trimming removed 6 bases at V and 6 bases at J, with 14 bases between. Germline lookup yields CDR1 SGHAT and CDR2 FQNNGV. This CDR3 has 13 residues. The chain's CDR3 is CASSLDRSAEAFF. The CDR3 DNA sequence: TGTGCCAGCAGTCTGGACCGGAGCGCTGAAGCTTTCTTT.

This clonotype showed up many times. The chain uses TRBV12-3 or TRBV12-4 and TRBJ2-7, with 7 positions matching TRBD1. This CDR3 spans 15 amino acids. J lost 3 bases, V lost 5 bases, and 10 bases had no gene match. DNA for the CDR3: TGTGCCAGCAGTACAAGGACAGGATCCTACTACGAGCAGTACTTC. Protein product: CASSTRTGSYYEQYF.

This clonotype was detected many times. The V and J genes are TRBV5-1 and TRBJ2-5; possibly TRBD2 for D (5 bases). Germline-derived CDR1 and CDR2 are SGHRS and YFSETQ. This CDR3 has 14 amino acids. V lost 0 bases and J 5 bases, leaving 11 bases between the germline ends. The CDR3 DNA reads TGCGCCAGCAGCTTGGTTGGCCAGCGGGAGACCCAGTACTTC. Protein: CASSLVGQRETQYF.

This clonotype was observed at least ten times. The junction and the germline gene differ at one end; a read error may be behind it. The genes are TRBV7-9 and TRBJ2-7, with D tentatively TRBD1 (6 bases). Germline assignment: CDR1 SEHNR and CDR2 FQNEAQ (reference sequence). The CDR3 covers 15 residues. The CDR3 nucleotides read TGCGCCAGCAGCCAGACAATGGACAGCTCCTACGAGCAGTACTTC. It translates to CASSQTMDSSYEQYF.

The chain combines TRBV6-1 with TRBJ1-1; perhaps TRBD1 as D (6 bases). CDR1 is MNHNS, CDR2 SASEGT, per germline. Trimming took off 8 bases at V and 4 bases at J, with 17 bases between the two ends. This CDR3 comprises 14 residues. CDR3 protein: CASQNTGMSTEAFF. The CDR3 nucleotides read TGTGCCAGCCAAAATACAGGGATGAGCACTGAAGCTTTCTTT.

The gene calls are TRBV12-3 or TRBV12-4 and TRBJ1-5; 10 nucleotides agree with TRBD1. The ends lost 5 bases at V and 2 bases at J; junction bases unmatched: 6. This CDR3 is built from 16 residues. The CDR3 DNA reads as TGTGCCAGCAGTATCAGACAGGGGGCGGGCAATCAGCCCCAGCATTTT. Protein product: CASSIRQGAGNQPQHF.